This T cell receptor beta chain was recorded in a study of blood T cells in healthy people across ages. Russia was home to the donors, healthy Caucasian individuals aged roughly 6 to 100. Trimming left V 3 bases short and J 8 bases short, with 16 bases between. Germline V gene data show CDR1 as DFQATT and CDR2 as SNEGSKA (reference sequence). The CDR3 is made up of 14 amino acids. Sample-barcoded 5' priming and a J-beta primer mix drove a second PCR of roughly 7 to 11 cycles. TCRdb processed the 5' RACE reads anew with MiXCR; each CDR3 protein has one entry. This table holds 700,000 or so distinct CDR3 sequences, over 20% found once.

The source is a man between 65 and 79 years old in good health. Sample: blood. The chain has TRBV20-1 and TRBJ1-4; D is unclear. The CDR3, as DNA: TGCAGTGCTAGGGGGTTTGAATTGGCAGAAAAACTGTTTTTT. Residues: CSARGFELAEKLFF.